This T cell receptor beta chain was recorded in a study of shared clonotypes between healthy human individuals. Overall study context: Ranging from 18 to 49 in age, donors were two women and a few men.

Donors included only healthy HIV-negative adults lacking recent acute infections or vaccinations. TCRdb keeps only in-frame clones here, not all; method: immunoSEQ multiplex PCR. The sample includes a few million clones, about 94% of them seen just once. Trimming shortened V by 3 bases and J by 8 bases, and 14 bases separated the two germline ends. This CDR3 has 14 residues. Germline CDR1 and CDR2: MDHEN and SYDVKM. Study-wide results and caveats: Sampling involved blood alone; tissue repertoires likely differ.

With respect to this clone: Its antigen is not identified.

The J gene is TRBJ2-4, the V gene TRBV28, with a tentative D call TRBD2 (5 bases). Sequencing was carried out using naive CD4+ T cells sorted from blood. Noted subset: CD45RA+ positively selected. This receptor was identified in a man aged 18 to 35 in good health. In nucleotides, the CDR3 is TGTGCCAGCAGTTTCGTCTCGACGGGGTACATTCAGTACTTC. It encodes CASSFVSTGYIQYF.